A selection of T cell receptor beta chains follows, all from one sample in a study of memory CD4+ T cells and cytomegalovirus serostatus. Some clones are missing from TCRdb's copy, which holds only in-frame ones; the method was immunoSEQ multiplex PCR. The sample has roughly 50,000 clones, around 80% seen once. Sequenced: memory CD4+ T cells from blood. These receptors were obtained from an adult in good health and CMV-seronegative. The CDR3 runs from the conserved cysteine through the conserved F or W. The order of the fields is CDR3 length, V gene, CDR3 protein.

len: 14
v_gene: TRBV27
CDR3aa: CASSLIRVNNEQFF

len: 14
v_gene: TRBV28
CDR3aa: CASSPLRGAYGYTF

len: 15
v_gene: TRBV6-1
CDR3aa: CASSVTLQGTYGYTF

len: 16
v_gene: TRBV28
CDR3aa: CASSSHGLEMNTEAFF

len: 16
v_gene: TRBV15
CDR3aa: CATSRVLAETYNEQFF

len: 14
v_gene: TRBV28
CDR3aa: CASRHPATNEKLFF

len: 13
v_gene: TRBV6-6
CDR3aa: CASTAFRNYEQYF

len: 16
v_gene: TRBV25-1
CDR3aa: CASSEWGRTGGYGYTF

len: 17
v_gene: TRBV4-3
CDR3aa: CASSQAPLSGPTDTQYF

len: 13
v_gene: TRBV5-1
CDR3aa: CASSLRTYNEQFF

len: 15
v_gene: TRBV7-2
CDR3aa: CASSLVVGGGNTIYF

len: 13
v_gene: TRBV10-3
CDR3aa: CAISLTGEEGYTF

len: 16
v_gene: TRBV10-3
CDR3aa: CAISDPTSANTGELFF

len: 12
v_gene: TRBV6-5
CDR3aa: CASSAGEYEQYF

len: 13
v_gene: TRBV2
CDR3aa: CASRIQGTGELFF